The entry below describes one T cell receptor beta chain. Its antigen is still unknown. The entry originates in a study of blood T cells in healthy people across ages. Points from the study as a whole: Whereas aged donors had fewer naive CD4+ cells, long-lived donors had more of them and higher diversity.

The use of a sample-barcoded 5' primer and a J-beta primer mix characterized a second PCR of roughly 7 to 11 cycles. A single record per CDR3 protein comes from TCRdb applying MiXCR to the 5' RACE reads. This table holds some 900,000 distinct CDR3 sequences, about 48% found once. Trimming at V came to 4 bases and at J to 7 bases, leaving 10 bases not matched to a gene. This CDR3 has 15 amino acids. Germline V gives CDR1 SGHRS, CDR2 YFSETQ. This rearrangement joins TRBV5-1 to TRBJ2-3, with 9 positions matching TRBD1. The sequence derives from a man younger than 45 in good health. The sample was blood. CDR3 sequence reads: CASSIGTGSVNTQYF. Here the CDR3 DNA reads TGCGCCAGCAGCATAGGGACAGGGTCGGTGAATACGCAGTATTTT.